These 27 T cell receptor beta chains share one sample of origin, sequenced in a study of blood T cells in healthy people across ages. Through a sample-barcoded 5' primer and a J-beta primer mix, a second PCR was run for roughly 6 to 11 cycles. TCRdb analysed the 5' RACE reads with MiXCR anew, one entry per CDR3 protein. This sample carries hundreds of thousands of distinct CDR3 sequences, 45% to 65% of them seen once, and the ten largest clones take over 30%. The sample taken for sequencing was blood. The receptors shown here come from a man in his fifties or sixties in good health.

The CDR3 region is CASSSYSGLFYTF. CDR3 DNA sequence: TGTGCCAGCAGCTCTTACAGCGGTTTGTTTTACACCTTC. This rearrangement joins TRBV3-1 to TRBJ1-2, with D unresolved. V dropped 5 bases and J dropped 11 bases, with 18 bases sitting between them. The CDR3 extends over 13 amino acids. Germline CDR1 is LGHDT and CDR2 is YNNKEL (reference sequence).

The chain combines TRBV10-3 with TRBJ2-5, with TRBD2 as a possible D gene (7 bases). The V gene's germline CDR1 is ENHRY and CDR2 SYGVKD. V gave up 11 bases and J gave up 0 bases, with 10 bases separating them. CDR3 length: 12 amino acids. The CDR3: CAVGGHQETQYF. The CDR3 DNA reads as TGTGCCGTGGGGGGGCACCAAGAGACCCAGTACTTC.

This clonotype turned up a few times. This rearrangement joins TRBV29-1 to TRBJ1-2; 7 nucleotides line up with TRBD1. The length of the CDR3 is 14 residues. V dropped 1 base and J dropped 2; count of bases not matched to a gene: 4. Germline V gene data show CDR1 as SQVTM and CDR2 as ANQGSEA. The chain's CDR3 is CSVEGPQGNYGYTF. The CDR3 DNA follows: TGCAGCGTTGAAGGGCCACAGGGGAACTATGGCTACACCTTC.

The gene calls are TRBV4-2 and TRBJ2-3, with 9 bases that match TRBD1. CDR1 is LGHNA and CDR2 is YNFKEQ in the germline V gene. Trimming at V came to 4 bases and at J to 6 bases, leaving 8 bases not matched to a gene. CDR3 length: 15 residues. The CDR3 loop is CASSPRDRVMDTQYF. The CDR3 DNA sequence: TGTGCCAGCAGCCCCCGGGACAGGGTCATGGATACGCAGTATTTT.

The table lists this clonotype with a few counts. The J gene is TRBJ2-1, the V gene TRBV5-1, with 10 bases aligning to TRBD1. V shed 3 bases, J shed 5 bases, and the junction held 5 bases outside the gene matches. Germline values: CDR1 SGHRS, CDR2 YFSETQ. The CDR3 has 15 residues. CDR3 bases: TGCGCCAGCAGCTCACGACAGGGGGCGGACAATGAGCAGTTCTTC. Translating it yields CASSSRQGADNEQFF.

The chain employs TRBV10-3 and TRBJ1-2; D might be TRBD1 (5 bases). CDR1 and CDR2 from the germline V gene are ENHRY and SYGVKD. CDR3 length equals 13 residues. The germline V and J ends were trimmed by 6 bases and 6 bases, with 14 bases remaining between them. The CDR3 loop is CAIRGGSGDGYTF. The CDR3 DNA is TGTGCCATCAGGGGAGGCTCGGGGGATGGCTACACCTTC.

This clonotype was seen only a few times. This chain uses TRBV20-1 with TRBJ2-5; TRBD1 agrees at 7 bases. The V segment lost 4 bases and the J segment 5 bases; nucleotides outside the gene matches: 4. From germline, CDR1 is DFQATT and CDR2 SNEGSKA (reference sequence). This CDR3 spans 12 amino acids. The CDR3 bases are TGCAGTGCTACTCGACAGGGCGAGACCCAGTACTTC. Amino acid sequence: CSATRQGETQYF.

The table lists this clonotype with a few counts. At one boundary the junction diverges from the germline segment, which might be a read error. The chain uses TRBV4-1 and TRBJ1-2; D might be TRBD1 (6 bases). CDR3 length: 15 amino acids. CDR1 is MGHRA, CDR2 YSYEKL, per germline. The CDR3 nucleotides read TGCGCCAGCACCCAAACAGGGAGAGCTAACTATGGCTACACCTTC. It specifies CASTQTGRANYGYTF.

The rearrangement links TRBV2 to TRBJ2-7; tentatively, D is TRBD1 (5 bases). With the DNA end fitting TRBJ2-5 better, the J assignment may be wrong. Per the germline V gene, CDR1 is SNHLY and CDR2 is FYNNEI. The CDR3 has 13 residues. Here the CDR3 reads CASSTDSEETQYF. In nucleotides, the CDR3 is TGTGCCAGCAGTACAGACAGTGAAGAGACCCAGTACTTC.

This clonotype was counted a few times. CDR3 in amino acids: CSGSGGGQETQYF. In DNA, the CDR3 is TGCAGCGGTAGCGGGGGAGGCCAAGAGACCCAGTACTTC. The chain carries TRBV29-1 and TRBJ2-5; 9 bases are a match to TRBD2. Trimming removed 7 bases from V and 1 base from J; junction bases left unmatched: 4. The CDR3 totals 13 residues. CDR1 SQVTM and CDR2 ANQGSEA come from the germline V gene.

The chain recombines TRBV6-1 with TRBJ2-5; 7 bases fit TRBD1. Trimming at V came to 7 bases and at J to 5 bases, leaving 7 bases not matched to a gene. Looked up from germline, CDR1 is MNHNS and CDR2 is SASEGT. This CDR3 is built from 13 residues. CDR3 nucleotide sequence: TGTGCCAGCACCACAGGGGATCAGGAGACCCAGTACTTC. Amino acids: CASTTGDQETQYF.

This clonotype has just a few counts. CDR3 nucleotides: TGTGCCACCAGCAGAGAAAGGGCCACCGGGGAGCTGTTTTTT. Translated: CATSRERATGELFF. The V call is TRBV15, the J call TRBJ2-2, with D hard to call. Trimming shortened V by 0 bases and J by 4 bases, and 6 bases separated the two germline ends. The CDR3 has 14 residues. In germline, CDR1 is LNHNV, CDR2 YYDKDF (reference sequence).

The chain employs TRBV3-1 and TRBJ2-1; D may be TRBD2 (6 bases). Deletions cut 7 bases from V and 2 bases from J, with 12 bases between. This CDR3 has 14 residues. Germline values: CDR1 LGHDT, CDR2 YNNKEL (reference sequence). CDR3 coding DNA: TGTGCCAGCACAGTGGGGGGTACCTACAATGAGCAGTTCTTC. It translates to CASTVGGTYNEQFF.

J is TRBJ1-2 and V is TRBV20-1, with 8 bases aligning to TRBD1. Germline CDR1 is DFQATT and CDR2 is SNEGSKA (reference sequence). The CDR3 covers 13 residues. V shed 5 bases, J shed 4 bases, and the junction held 6 bases outside the gene matches. The CDR3 sequence is CSALRTGTYGYTF. Here the CDR3 DNA reads TGCAGTGCTCTACGGACAGGGACCTATGGCTACACCTTC.

This sequence joins TRBV12-3 or TRBV12-4 and TRBJ2-5; D gene uncertain. Trimming cost V 4 bases and J 5 bases, with 14 bases left between them. The CDR3 runs to 14 residues. This chain's CDR3 is CASSSSQILETQYF. The CDR3 DNA is TGTGCCAGCAGTTCCTCACAAATTTTGGAGACCCAGTACTTC.

The rearrangement joins TRBV24-1 to TRBJ1-2, with D possibly being TRBD1 (5 bases). The CDR3 contains 13 residues. Trimming took 4 bases from V and 4 from J, leaving 9 bases between them. In germline, CDR1 is KGHDR, CDR2 SFDVKD. CDR3 DNA sequence: TGTGCCACCAGTGAGGGGGAGTTCTATGGCTACACCTTC. Protein: CATSEGEFYGYTF.

The chain is built from TRBV6-2 or TRBV6-3 and TRBJ2-5; TRBD2 aligns across 9 bases. Germline CDR1 and CDR2: MNHEY and SVGEGT. The CDR3 sequence is 15 residues long. Losses at the gene ends were 4 bases for V and 5 bases for J; bases not matched to a gene: 8. This chain's CDR3 is CASSLSSGGRETQYF. The CDR3 DNA reads TGTGCCAGCAGTTTGAGTAGCGGGGGCCGGGAGACCCAGTACTTC.

This clonotype was seen a handful of times. This sequence joins TRBV4-1 and TRBJ1-4; D remains unclear. The CDR3 is 13 amino acids. V lost 1 base and J 4 bases, leaving 4 bases between the germline ends. Germline values: CDR1 MGHRA, CDR2 YSYEKL. The CDR3 region is CASSQAYNEKLFF. The DNA for the CDR3 is TGCGCCAGCAGCCAAGCATATAATGAAAAACTGTTTTTT.

The J gene is TRBJ1-2, the V gene TRBV4-1, with D maybe TRBD1 (6 bases). CDR3 size: 14 residues. Germline V gene data show CDR1 as MGHRA and CDR2 as YSYEKL. V dropped 4 bases and J dropped 8 bases, with 17 bases sitting between them. Here the CDR3 DNA reads TGCGCCAGCAGCCCGAACTGGGGGGCGAAGGGCTACACCTTC. It is translated as CASSPNWGAKGYTF.

This chain uses TRBV7-9 with TRBJ1-1, with D possibly matching TRBD1 (6 bases). The CDR3 totals 14 residues. The V gene's germline CDR1 is SEHNR and CDR2 FQNEAQ (reference sequence). Trimming shortened V by 3 bases and J by 7 bases, and 15 bases separated the two germline ends. CDR3 coding DNA: TGTGCCAGCAGCTTGGGCAGGGGCCCTAGTGAAGCTTTCTTT. The encoded protein is CASSLGRGPSEAFF.

This clonotype appeared a few times. The rearrangement uses TRBV5-1 and TRBJ2-1; D might be TRBD1 (6 bases). The CDR3 contains 14 residues. CDR1 and CDR2 from the germline V gene are SGHRS and YFSETQ. V lost 0 bases to trimming and J lost 5 bases, with 9 bases between them. For the CDR3, the DNA is TGCGCCAGCAGCTTGGGGACAGCAAACAATGAGCAGTTCTTC. Protein: CASSLGTANNEQFF.

The genes are TRBV2 and TRBJ1-2; D is undetermined. The CDR3 contains 14 residues. V was clipped by 0 bases and J by 4 bases, with 9 bases between them. Germline CDR1 and CDR2: SNHLY and FYNNEI. In DNA form, the CDR3 reads TGTGCCAGCAGTGAAGCGCTTCTCTTCTATGGCTACACCTTC. As protein: CASSEALLFYGYTF.

The CDR3 nucleotides read TGTGCCAGCAGTATAGGATCGAACTATGGCTACACCTTC. Protein product: CASSIGSNYGYTF. The rearrangement joins TRBV6-2 or TRBV6-3 to TRBJ1-2, with no clear D. Germline V gene lookup returns CDR1 MNHEY and CDR2 SVGEGT. This CDR3 contains 13 residues. Trimming pared 5 bases from V and 2 bases from J, leaving 9 bases between.

This clonotype was seen only a few times. One base away lies a much larger clone, so this may be a sequencing read error. This chain uses TRBV4-1 with TRBJ2-5; 13 positions agree with TRBD2. Trimming took 4 bases from V and 11 from J; bases not matched to a gene: 16. The CDR3 is 17 residues long. The germline CDR1 and CDR2 sequences are MGHRA and YSYEKL. Here the CDR3 reads CASSPAGTSGGANEQYF. CDR3 bases: TGCGCCAGCAGCCCAGCGGGCACTAGCGGGGGGGCAAATGAGCAGTACTTC.

The chain links TRBV10-3 to TRBJ2-1, with 13 bases lining up with TRBD2. With V trimmed by 2 bases and J by 7 bases, 2 bases remained unmatched. CDR1 and CDR2 (germline): ENHRY, SYGVKD. The CDR3 is 15 residues long. CDR3 loop: CAISEGLAGANEQFF. The CDR3 nucleotides read TGTGCCATCAGTGAGGGACTAGCGGGGGCGAATGAGCAGTTCTTC.

V usage is TRBV9 and J usage is TRBJ2-7; D is uncertain. The germline V gene has CDR1 SGDLS and CDR2 YYNGEE. V lost 0 bases and J 0 bases, leaving 7 bases between the germline ends. This CDR3 region has 14 residues. CDR3 loop: CASSVADGSYEQYF. DNA of the CDR3: TGTGCCAGCAGCGTAGCTGACGGCTCCTACGAGCAGTACTTC.

V gene TRBV20-1 combines with J gene TRBJ1-1; D is ambiguous. This CDR3 has 14 residues. CDR1 is DFQATT and CDR2 is SNEGSKA in the germline V gene (reference sequence). In nucleotides, the CDR3 is TGCAGGGTGTCGGGAGGACGGATGAACACTGAAGCTTTCTTT. Translated, it gives CRVSGGRMNTEAFF.